This is a list of T cell receptor beta chains from one sample in a study of blood T cells in healthy people across ages. TCRdb recomputed calls from the 5' RACE reads with MiXCR, one row per CDR3 protein. Of about 760,000 distinct CDR3 sequences listed, around three fifths are singletons. The source material was blood. The source is a man in his forties in good health. Both conserved end residues are part of each CDR3. The D gene is left open where the match is weak. Some rows mark clone size as missing; the rest say once, few, many or name a class of expanded clone.

>TRBV5-1|TRBJ2-2|TRBD1|few
CASSWGFTGANTGELFF
TGCGCCAGCAGCTGGGGATTCACAGGGGCGAACACCGGGGAGCTGTTTTTT
>TRBV28|TRBJ2-7|NA|few
CASSLASQAVYYEQYF
TGTGCCAGCAGTTTAGCCTCCCAAGCGGTTTACTACGAGCAGTACTTC
>TRBV7-3|TRBJ2-4|NA|NA
CASSSPEGRLRETQCF
TGTGCCAGCAGCTCTCCAGAGGGACGTTTGAGAGAGACCCAGTGCTTC
>TRBV6-1|TRBJ2-3|NA|few
CASSEGGALMADTQYF
TGTGCCAGCAGTGAAGGAGGGGCGCTCATGGCAGATACGCAGTATTTT
>TRBV28|TRBJ2-7|NA|NA
CASSPSWEQYF
TGTGCCAGCAGTCCCTCCTGGGAGCAGTACTTC
>TRBV7-2|TRBJ2-5|TRBD1|many
CASSPEGGVETQYF
TGTGCCAGCAGCCCCGAAGGGGGCGTAGAGACCCAGTACTTC
>TRBV6-2/TRBV6-3|TRBJ2-7|NA|once
CANSRPPLAIGHEQYF
TGTGCCAACAGTCGCCCCCCACTAGCTATCGGGCACGAGCAGTACTTC
>TRBV29-1|TRBJ2-1|TRBD2|NA
CSVEETSGSGNEQFF
TGCAGCGTTGAAGAGACTAGCGGGAGTGGGAATGAGCAGTTCTTC
>TRBV12-3/TRBV12-4|TRBJ2-3|NA|NA
CASYPSGHADTQYF
TGTGCCAGCTACCCGTCTGGGCATGCAGATACGCAGTATTTT
>TRBV7-2|TRBJ1-2|NA|NA
CASSLVSGGVFGYTF
TGTGCCAGCAGCTTAGTTTCTGGGGGGGTATTTGGCTACACCTTC
>TRBV11-2|TRBJ2-3|NA|few
CASSLLIDTQYF
TGTGCCAGCAGCTTATTAATAGATACGCAGTATTTT
>TRBV28|TRBJ2-3|NA|NA
CASDGRVGLDTQYF
TGTGCCAGCGACGGACGCGTGGGTTTGGATACGCAGTATTTT
>TRBV6-6|TRBJ2-3|NA|NA
CASSYGGRGHTDTQYF
TGTGCCAGCAGTTACGGCGGGCGGGGACACACAGATACGCAGTATTTT
>TRBV5-4|TRBJ2-3|NA|few
CASSLLSGRLEDTQYF
TGTGCCAGCAGCTTATTAAGCGGCCGCCTTGAAGATACGCAGTATTTT
>TRBV14|TRBJ2-6|NA|NA
CASSQGKLRDTVLGANVLTF
TGTGCCAGCAGCCAGGGGAAGCTCCGGGACACCGTGCTTGGGGCCAACGTCCTGACTTTC
>TRBV7-2|TRBJ1-4|TRBD1|NA
CASSWRPGQGLTTNEKLFF
TGTGCCAGCAGCTGGAGACCGGGACAGGGACTAACAACTAATGAAAAACTGTTTTTT
>TRBV9|TRBJ2-7|NA|NA
CASSAAPTYEQYF
TGTGCCAGCAGCGCCGCACCGACCTACGAGCAGTACTTC
>TRBV7-2|TRBJ2-7|NA|NA
CASSLVPDSVVYEQYF
TGTGCCAGCAGCTTAGTTCCCGACAGCGTTGTCTACGAGCAGTACTTC
>TRBV6-2/TRBV6-3|TRBJ2-6|NA|few
CASSYIGISGANVLTF
TGTGCCAGCAGTTACATCGGTATCTCTGGGGCCAACGTCCTGACTTTC
>TRBV3-1|TRBJ2-1|TRBD2|NA
CASSQDPAGAQQTQFF
TGTGCCAGCAGCCAAGACCCAGCGGGGGCACAACAGACCCAGTTCTTC
>TRBV20-1|TRBJ2-4|NA|NA
CSARGLENIQYF
TGCAGTGCTAGGGGCCTCGAAAACATTCAGTACTTT
>TRBV7-3|TRBJ1-4|NA|NA
CASSLGTWEKLFF
TGTGCCAGCAGCCTGGGGACGTGGGAAAAACTGTTTTTT
>TRBV9|TRBJ2-7|TRBD1|once
CASSVGQGPYAEQYF
TGTGCCAGCAGCGTGGGACAGGGCCCCTACGCCGAGCAGTACTTC
>TRBV7-2|TRBJ2-5|NA|NA
CASSGLLLETQYF
TGTGCCAGCAGCGGACTACTTCTGGAGACCCAGTACTTC
>TRBV10-3|TRBJ1-5|TRBD1|NA
CAAQGGEDQPQHF
TGTGCCGCGCAGGGGGGGGAGGATCAGCCCCAGCATTTT